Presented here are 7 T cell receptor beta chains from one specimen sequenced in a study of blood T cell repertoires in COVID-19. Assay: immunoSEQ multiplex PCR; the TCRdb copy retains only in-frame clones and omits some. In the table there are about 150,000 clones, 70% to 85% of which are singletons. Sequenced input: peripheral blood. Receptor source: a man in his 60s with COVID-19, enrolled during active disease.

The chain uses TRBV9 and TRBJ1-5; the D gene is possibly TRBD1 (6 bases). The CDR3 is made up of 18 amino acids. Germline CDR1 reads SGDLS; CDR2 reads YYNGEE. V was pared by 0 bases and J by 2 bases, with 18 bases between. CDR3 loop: CASSVGAGEGLGNQPQHF. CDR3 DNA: TGTGCCAGCAGCGTAGGGGCAGGGGAAGGGTTAGGCAATCAGCCCCAGCATTTT.

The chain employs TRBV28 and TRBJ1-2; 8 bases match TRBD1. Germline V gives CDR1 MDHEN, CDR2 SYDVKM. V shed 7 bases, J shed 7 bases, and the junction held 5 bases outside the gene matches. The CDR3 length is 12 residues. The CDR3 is CASKAGGSGYTF. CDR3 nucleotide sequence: TGTGCCAGCAAGGCAGGGGGCAGTGGCTACACCTTC.

The DNA of the CDR3 is TGTGCCAGCAGCCTATACCTCCAAGAGACCCAGTACTTC. Its protein product is CASSLYLQETQYF. V usage is TRBV9 and J usage is TRBJ2-5; D not certain. V was cut by 4 bases and J by 1 base, with 8 bases left in between. The germline CDR1 and CDR2 sequences are SGDLS and YYNGEE. This CDR3 region has 13 residues.

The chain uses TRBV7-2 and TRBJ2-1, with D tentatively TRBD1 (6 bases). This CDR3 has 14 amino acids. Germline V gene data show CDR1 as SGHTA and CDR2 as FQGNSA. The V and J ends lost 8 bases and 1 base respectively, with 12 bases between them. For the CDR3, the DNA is TGTGCCAGCGGAAACAGGGAATCCTACAATGAGCAGTTCTTC. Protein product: CASGNRESYNEQFF.

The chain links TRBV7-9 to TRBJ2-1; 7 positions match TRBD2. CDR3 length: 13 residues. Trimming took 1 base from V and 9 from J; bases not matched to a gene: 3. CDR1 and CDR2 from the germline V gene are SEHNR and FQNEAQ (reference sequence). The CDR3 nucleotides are TGTGCCAGCAGCTTAGGGGGCGGGAGTGAGCAGTTCTTC. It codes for CASSLGGGSEQFF.

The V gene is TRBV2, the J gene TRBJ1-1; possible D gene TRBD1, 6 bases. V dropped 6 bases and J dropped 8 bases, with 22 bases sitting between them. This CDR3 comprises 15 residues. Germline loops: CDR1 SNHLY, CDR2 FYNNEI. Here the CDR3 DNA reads TGTGCCAGCAGGAGGGAGCAGGGGCGGGTTAGCGAAGCTTTCTTT. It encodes CASRREQGRVSEAFF.

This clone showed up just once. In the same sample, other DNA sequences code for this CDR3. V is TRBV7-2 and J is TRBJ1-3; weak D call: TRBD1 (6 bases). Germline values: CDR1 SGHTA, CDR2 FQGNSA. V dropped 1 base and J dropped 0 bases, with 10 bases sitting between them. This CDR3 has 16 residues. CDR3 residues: CASSLGQASSGNTIYF. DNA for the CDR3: TGTGCCAGCAGCTTAGGACAGGCGAGCTCTGGAAACACCATATATTTT.